This T cell receptor beta chain was documented in a study of T cell responses to AZD1222 COVID-19 vaccine. Notes on the study in general: Spike-specific TCR breadth and depth were elevated following two AZD1222 doses. Close to half of spike-specific TCRs reportedly recognize unmutated variant regions.

The germline V gene encodes CDR1 SGHRS and CDR2 YFSETQ. Trimming left V 0 bases short and J 1 base short, with 7 bases between. The CDR3 covers 14 residues. As to this clone: The antigen remains unidentified.

Sequenced by immunoSEQ multiplex PCR; TCRdb stores in-frame clones only, minus some. Of about 130,000 clones detected, roughly 93% appear once; the ten largest clones hold about 3.1%. V gene TRBV5-1 combines with J gene TRBJ1-1; D is unclear. The clonotype originates from an adult in good health. Sequenced material: peripheral blood, taken on day 0 of AZD1222 vaccination. This CDR3 reads CASSLVIGNTEAFF. CDR3 bases: TGCGCCAGCAGCTTGGTTATCGGGAACACTGAAGCTTTCTTT.